The clone carrying this T cell receptor (beta chain) came up a few times. This sample is part of a study of blood T cells in healthy people across ages. Researchers collected around 10 milliliters of peripheral blood from every single donor. With a J-beta primer mix and a sample-barcoded 5' primer, a second PCR ran about 7 to 12 cycles. TCRdb independently ran MiXCR on the 5' RACE reads; one entry per CDR3 protein. The sample has around 790,000 distinct CDR3 sequences; under 55% are singletons. This CDR3 has 16 residues. V dropped 7 bases and J dropped 3; count of bases not matched to a gene: 8. The V call is TRBV12-3 or TRBV12-4, the J call TRBJ2-5; 13 positions match TRBD2. The sample comprised blood. This TCR was sampled from a man aged 60 to 69 in good health. CDR3 sequence (DNA): TGTGCCAGCACCCCGGCAACTAGCGGGGGGGAAGAGACCCAGTACTTC. Its translation: CASTPATSGGEETQYF.